Detailed here is one T cell receptor (beta chain). Germline V gene sequence: CDR1 SEHNR, CDR2 FQNEAQ (reference sequence). After removal of 2 bases from V and 4 bases from J, the junction contained 10 bases not matched to a gene. The CDR3 covers 16 residues. The data belong to a study of blood T cell repertoires in COVID-19. Repertoires were generated with immunoSEQ multiplex PCR, while TCRdb's copy carries only in-frame clones and drops some. The sample consists of roughly 230,000 clones, around nine tenths of them appearing once. The chain joins TRBV7-9 to TRBJ2-5; 7 nucleotides agree with TRBD1. The clonotype originates from a woman aged 25 to 39 with acute COVID-19. The sample was PBMCs or T cells enriched from blood (not recorded which). The CDR3 coding sequence is TGTGCCAGCAGCTTATATCCCCGACAGGGACCAGAGACCCAGTACTTC. Amino acid sequence: CASSLYPRQGPETQYF.